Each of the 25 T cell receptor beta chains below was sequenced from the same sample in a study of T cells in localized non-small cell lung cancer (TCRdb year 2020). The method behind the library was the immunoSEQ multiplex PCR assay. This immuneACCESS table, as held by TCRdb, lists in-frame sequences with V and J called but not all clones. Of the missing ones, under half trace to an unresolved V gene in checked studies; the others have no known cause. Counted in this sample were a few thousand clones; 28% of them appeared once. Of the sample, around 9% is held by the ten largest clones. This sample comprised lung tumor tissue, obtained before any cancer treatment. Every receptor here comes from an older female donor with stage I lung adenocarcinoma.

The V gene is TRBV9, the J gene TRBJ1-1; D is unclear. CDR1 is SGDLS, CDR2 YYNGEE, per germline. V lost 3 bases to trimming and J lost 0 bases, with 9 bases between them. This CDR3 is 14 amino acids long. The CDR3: CASSASVLNTEAFF. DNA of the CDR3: TGTGCCAGCAGCGCTTCCGTCCTGAACACTGAAGCTTTCTTT.

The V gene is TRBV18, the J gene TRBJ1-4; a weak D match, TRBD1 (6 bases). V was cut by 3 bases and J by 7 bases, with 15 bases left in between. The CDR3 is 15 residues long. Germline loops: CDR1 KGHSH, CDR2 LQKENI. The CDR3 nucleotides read TGTGCCAGCTCACCCCGTAGGGGGTTAGGTGAAAAACTGTTTTTT. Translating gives CASSPRRGLGEKLFF.

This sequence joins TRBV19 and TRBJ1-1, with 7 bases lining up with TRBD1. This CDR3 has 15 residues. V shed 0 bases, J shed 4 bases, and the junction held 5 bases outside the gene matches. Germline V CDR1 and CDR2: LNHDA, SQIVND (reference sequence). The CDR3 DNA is TGTGCCAGTAGTATAGATAAAGGGGGCGGCACTGAAGCTTTCTTT. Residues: CASSIDKGGGTEAFF.

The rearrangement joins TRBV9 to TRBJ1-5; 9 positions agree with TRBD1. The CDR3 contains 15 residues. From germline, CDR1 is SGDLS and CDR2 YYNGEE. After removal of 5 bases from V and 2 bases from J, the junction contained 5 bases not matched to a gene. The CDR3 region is CASSGRQGGNQPQHF. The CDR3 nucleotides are TGTGCCAGCAGTGGGAGACAGGGGGGCAATCAGCCCCAGCATTTT.

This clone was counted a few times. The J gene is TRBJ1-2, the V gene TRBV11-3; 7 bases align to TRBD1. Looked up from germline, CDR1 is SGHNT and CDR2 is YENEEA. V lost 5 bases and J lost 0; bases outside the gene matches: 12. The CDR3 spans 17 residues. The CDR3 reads CASSADTGTASNYGYTF. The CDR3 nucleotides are TGTGCCAGCAGCGCGGATACTGGGACAGCGTCTAACTATGGCTACACCTTC. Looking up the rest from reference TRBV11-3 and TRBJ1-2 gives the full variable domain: EAGVVQSPRYKIIEKKQPVAFWCNPISGHNTLYWYLQNLGQGPELLIRYENEEAVDDSQLPKDRFSAERLKGVDSTLKIQPAELGDSAVYLCASSADTGTASNYGYTFGSGTRLTVV.

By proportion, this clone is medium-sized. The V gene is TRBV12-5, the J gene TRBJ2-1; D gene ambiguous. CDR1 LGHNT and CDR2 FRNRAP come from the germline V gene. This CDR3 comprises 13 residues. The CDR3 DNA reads TGTGCCACCTCTACGGGCACTTACAATGAGCAGTTCTTC. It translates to CATSTGTYNEQFF.

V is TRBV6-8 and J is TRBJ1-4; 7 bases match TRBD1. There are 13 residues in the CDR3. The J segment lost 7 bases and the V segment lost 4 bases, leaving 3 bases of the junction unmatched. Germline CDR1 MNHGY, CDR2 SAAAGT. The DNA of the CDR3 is TGTGCCAGCAGTTTCACAGGGGTTGAAAAACTGTTTTTT. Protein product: CASSFTGVEKLFF.

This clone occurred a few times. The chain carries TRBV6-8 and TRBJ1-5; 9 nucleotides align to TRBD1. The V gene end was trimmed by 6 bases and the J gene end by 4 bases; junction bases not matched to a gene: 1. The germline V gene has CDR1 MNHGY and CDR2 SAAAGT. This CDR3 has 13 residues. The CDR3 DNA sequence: TGTGCCAGCAGGGGGACAGGGAATCAGCCCCAGCATTTT. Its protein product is CASRGTGNQPQHF.

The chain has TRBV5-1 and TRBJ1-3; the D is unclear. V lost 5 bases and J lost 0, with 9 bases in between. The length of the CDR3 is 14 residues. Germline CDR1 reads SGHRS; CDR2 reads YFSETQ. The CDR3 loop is CASRVRDSGNTIYF. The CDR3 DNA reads TGCGCCAGCAGGGTTAGGGACTCTGGAAACACCATATATTTT.

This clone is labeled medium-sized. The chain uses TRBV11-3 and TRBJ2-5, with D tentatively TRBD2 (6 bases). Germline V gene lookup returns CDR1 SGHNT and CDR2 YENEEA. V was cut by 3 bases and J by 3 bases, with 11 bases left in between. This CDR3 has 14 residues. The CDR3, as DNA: TGTGCCAGCAGCTTGTCGGCTAGCGAAGAGACCCAGTACTTC. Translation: CASSLSASEETQYF.

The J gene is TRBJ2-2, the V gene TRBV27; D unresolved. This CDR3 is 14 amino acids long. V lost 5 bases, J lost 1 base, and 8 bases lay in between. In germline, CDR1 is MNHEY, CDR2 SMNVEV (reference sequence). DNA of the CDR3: TGTGCCAGCAGTCTAAGACAGAACACCGGGGAGCTGTTTTTT. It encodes CASSLRQNTGELFF.

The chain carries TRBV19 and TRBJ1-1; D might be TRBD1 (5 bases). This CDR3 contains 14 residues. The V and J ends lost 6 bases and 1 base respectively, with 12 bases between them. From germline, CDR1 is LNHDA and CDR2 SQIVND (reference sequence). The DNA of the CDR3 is TGTGCCAGTAGCCCCCGCAGGGCGAACACTGAAGCTTTCTTT. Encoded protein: CASSPRRANTEAFF. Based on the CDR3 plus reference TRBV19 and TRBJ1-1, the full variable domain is DGGITQSPKYLFRKEGQNVTLSCEQNLNHDAMYWYRQDPGQGLRLIYYSQIVNDFQKGDIAEGYSVSREKKESFPLTVTSAQKNPTAFYLCASSPRRANTEAFFGQGTRLTVV.

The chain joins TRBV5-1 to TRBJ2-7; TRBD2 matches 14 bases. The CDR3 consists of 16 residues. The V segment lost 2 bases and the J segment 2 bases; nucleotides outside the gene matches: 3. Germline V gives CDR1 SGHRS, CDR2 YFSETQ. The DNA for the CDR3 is TGCGCCAGCAGCTTACGGGGACTAGCGGGAGCCTACGAGCAGTACTTC. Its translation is CASSLRGLAGAYEQYF.

CDR3 region: CASSYNVGQDNQPQHF. CDR3 nucleotides: TGCGCCAGCAGCTATAACGTGGGACAGGACAATCAGCCCCAGCATTTT. The chain carries TRBV5-1 and TRBJ1-5; 8 bases are shared with TRBD1. This CDR3 has 16 amino acids. The junction had 8 bases not matched to a gene; V was cut back by 3 bases and J by 3 bases. Germline CDR1 is SGHRS and CDR2 is YFSETQ.

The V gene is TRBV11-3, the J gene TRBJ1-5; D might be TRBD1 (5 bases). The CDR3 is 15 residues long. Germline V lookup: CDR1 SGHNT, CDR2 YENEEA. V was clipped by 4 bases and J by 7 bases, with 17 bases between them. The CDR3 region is CASSSQGLTGQPQHF. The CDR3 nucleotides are TGTGCCAGCAGCTCCCAGGGACTAACTGGGCAGCCCCAGCATTTT. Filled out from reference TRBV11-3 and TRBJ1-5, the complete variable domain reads EAGVVQSPRYKIIEKKQPVAFWCNPISGHNTLYWYLQNLGQGPELLIRYENEEAVDDSQLPKDRFSAERLKGVDSTLKIQPAELGDSAVYLCASSSQGLTGQPQHFGDGTRLSIL.

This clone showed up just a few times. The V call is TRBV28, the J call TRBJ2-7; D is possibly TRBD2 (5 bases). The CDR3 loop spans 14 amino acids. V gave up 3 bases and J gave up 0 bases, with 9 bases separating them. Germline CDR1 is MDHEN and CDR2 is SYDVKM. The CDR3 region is CASSFYGISYEQYF. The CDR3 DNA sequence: TGTGCCAGCAGTTTTTACGGGATCTCCTACGAGCAGTACTTC.

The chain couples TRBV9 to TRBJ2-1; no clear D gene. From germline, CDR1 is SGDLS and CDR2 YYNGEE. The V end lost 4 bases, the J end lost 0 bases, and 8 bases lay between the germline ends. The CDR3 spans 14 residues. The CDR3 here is CASSTQSSYNEQFF. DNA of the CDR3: TGTGCCAGCAGCACACAGAGCTCCTACAATGAGCAGTTCTTC.

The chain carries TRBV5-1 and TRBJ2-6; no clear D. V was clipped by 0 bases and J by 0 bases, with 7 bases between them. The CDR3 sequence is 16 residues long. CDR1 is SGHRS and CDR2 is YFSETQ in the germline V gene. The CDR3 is CASSLGTHSGANVLTF. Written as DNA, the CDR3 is TGCGCCAGCAGCTTGGGTACACACTCTGGGGCCAACGTCCTGACTTTC.

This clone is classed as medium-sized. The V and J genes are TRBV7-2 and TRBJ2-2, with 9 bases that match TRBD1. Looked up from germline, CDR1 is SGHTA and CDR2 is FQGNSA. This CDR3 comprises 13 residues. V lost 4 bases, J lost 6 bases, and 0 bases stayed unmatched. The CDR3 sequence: CASSWDRAGELFF. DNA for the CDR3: TGTGCCAGCAGCTGGGACAGGGCCGGGGAGCTGTTTTTT.

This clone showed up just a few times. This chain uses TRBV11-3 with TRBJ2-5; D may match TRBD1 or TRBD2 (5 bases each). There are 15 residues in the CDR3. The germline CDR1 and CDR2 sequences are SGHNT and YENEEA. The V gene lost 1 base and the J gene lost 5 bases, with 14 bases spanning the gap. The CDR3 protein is CASSLVGGVAETQYF. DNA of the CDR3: TGTGCCAGCAGCTTAGTTGGGGGAGTGGCCGAGACCCAGTACTTC.

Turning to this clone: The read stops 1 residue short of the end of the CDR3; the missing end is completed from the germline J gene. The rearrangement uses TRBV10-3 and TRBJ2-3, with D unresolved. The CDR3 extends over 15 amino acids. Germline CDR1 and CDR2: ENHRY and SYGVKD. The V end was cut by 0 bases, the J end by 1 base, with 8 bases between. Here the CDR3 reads CAISESDRRTDTQYF. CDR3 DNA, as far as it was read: TGTGCCATCAGTGAGTCGGACCGTCGCACAGATACGCAGTAT.

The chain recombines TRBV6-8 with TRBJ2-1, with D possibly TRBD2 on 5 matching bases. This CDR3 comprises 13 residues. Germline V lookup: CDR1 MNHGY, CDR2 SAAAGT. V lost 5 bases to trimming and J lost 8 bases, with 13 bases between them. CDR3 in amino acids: CASSVTGKDEQFF. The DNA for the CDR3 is TGTGCCAGCAGTGTGACCGGGAAGGATGAGCAGTTCTTC.

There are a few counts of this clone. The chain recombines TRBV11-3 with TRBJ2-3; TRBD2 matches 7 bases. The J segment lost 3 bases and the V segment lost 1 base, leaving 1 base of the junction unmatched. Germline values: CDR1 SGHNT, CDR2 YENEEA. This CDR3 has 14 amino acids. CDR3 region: CASSLGLATDTQYF. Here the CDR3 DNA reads TGTGCCAGCAGCTTAGGACTAGCAACAGATACGCAGTATTTT.

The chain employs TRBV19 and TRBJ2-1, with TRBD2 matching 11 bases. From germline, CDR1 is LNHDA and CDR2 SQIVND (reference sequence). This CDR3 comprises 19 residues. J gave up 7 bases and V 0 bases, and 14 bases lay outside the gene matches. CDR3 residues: CASSIDRGILAGGWNEQFF. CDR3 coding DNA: TGTGCCAGTAGTATAGATCGGGGCATTTTAGCGGGAGGGTGGAATGAGCAGTTCTTC.

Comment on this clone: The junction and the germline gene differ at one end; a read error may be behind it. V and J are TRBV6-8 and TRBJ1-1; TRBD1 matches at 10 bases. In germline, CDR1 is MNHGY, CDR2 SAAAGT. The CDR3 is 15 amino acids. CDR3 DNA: TGTGCCAGCACTTACGGGACAGGGGTGAACACTGAAGCTTTCTTT. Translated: CASTYGTGVNTEAFF.